Listed here is a single TCR beta chain. TCRdb's copy holds only in-frame clones and misses some; the assay was immunoSEQ multiplex PCR. The sample shows approximately 8,000 clones, roughly 90% of them seen only once. The source of the sample is a study of T cell responses to AZD1222 COVID-19 vaccine. CDR3 length equals 13 residues. CDR1 and CDR2 from the germline V gene are MNHEY and SVGEGT. Losses at the gene ends were 5 bases for V and 1 base for J; bases not matched to a gene: 2. The gene calls are TRBV6-2 or TRBV6-3 and TRBJ2-7; 7 bases match TRBD1. This sample comprised peripheral blood, obtained 28 days after the second AZD1222 dose. The TCR comes from an adult who received the AZD1222 COVID-19 vaccine. The CDR3 region is CASSRDRSYEQYF. The CDR3 region has the DNA TGTGCCAGCAGTCGGGACAGATCCTACGAGCAGTACTTC.